This T cell receptor (beta chain) originates from a study of neurological immune-mediated disorders. This clonotype has ten or more counts. 5'RACE with 10-nucleotide random UMIs produced the cDNA. TCRdb re-analysed the 5' RACE reads in MiXCR, keeping a single row per CDR3 protein. This sample has around 66,000 distinct CDR3 sequences, with 4% to 6% found just once. The specimen was PBMCs. This TCR was sampled from a woman under 40 with multiple sclerosis.

CDR3 region: CSAPDGGVMNTEAFF. DNA of the CDR3: TGCAGTGCCCCTGACGGGGGGGTCATGAACACTGAAGCTTTCTTT. The chain carries TRBV20-1 and TRBJ1-1; tentatively, D is TRBD1 (5 bases). The CDR3 has 15 residues. V was trimmed by 6 bases and J by 0 bases, leaving 17 bases between them. CDR1 DFQATT and CDR2 SNEGSKA come from the germline V gene (reference sequence).